The 20 T cell receptor beta chains presented below share a single source sample, sequenced in a study of spatial heterogeneity in lung cancer. Each CDR3 protein gets one entry after TCRdb re-called the 5' RACE reads with MiXCR. The sample includes about 15,000 distinct CDR3 sequences, 5.5% to 7% seen only once; the top ten take more than 20%. Documented time point: blood at routine non-recurrence follow-up after resection. The starting material was PBMCs, obtained at follow-up. These receptors all stem from a male donor with early-stage non-small cell lung cancer.

The chain combines TRBV7-2 with TRBJ2-1; TRBD2 aligns across 10 bases. V shed 3 bases and J 15 bases; nucleotides not matched to a gene: 2. The CDR3 length is 11 residues. In germline, CDR1 is SGHTA, CDR2 FQGNSA. The DNA for the CDR3 is TGTGCCAGCAGCTTGGGACTAGCGACGTTCTTC. This encodes CASSLGLATFF.

This clonotype was seen ten or more times. This rearrangement joins TRBV3-1 to TRBJ2-1, with TRBD2 matching 13 bases. Losses at the gene ends were 0 bases for V and 6 bases for J; bases not matched to a gene: 11. The germline V gene encodes CDR1 LGHDT and CDR2 YNNKEL (reference sequence). This CDR3 has 19 residues. CDR3 DNA: TGTGCCAGCAGCCAAGATCAAGCCCGGACTAGCGGGAGTTTCAATGAGCAGTTCTTC. Amino acids: CASSQDQARTSGSFNEQFF.

This clonotype was seen a few times. The chain combines TRBV27 with TRBJ2-7, with D perhaps TRBD2 (7 bases). CDR3 length: 14 amino acids. V was pared by 2 bases and J by 2 bases, with 10 bases between. CDR1 and CDR2 (germline): MNHEY, SMNVEV (reference sequence). CDR3 protein: CASSLRGGAYEQYF. As DNA, the CDR3 is TGTGCCAGCAGTTTACGAGGGGGGGCCTACGAGCAGTACTTC.

The V gene is TRBV2, the J gene TRBJ1-5, with D hard to call. Between the trimmed V and J ends, which lost 1 base and 1 base, there was a span of 11 bases. The length of the CDR3 is 16 residues. CDR1 SNHLY and CDR2 FYNNEI come from the germline V gene. CDR3 region: CASSEVEAVSNQPQHF. CDR3 DNA: TGTGCCAGCAGTGAAGTGGAGGCGGTGAGCAATCAGCCCCAGCATTTT.

This clonotype ranks as medium-sized (0.01 to 0.1%). The rearrangement joins TRBV28 to TRBJ2-7; 10 bases align to TRBD1. This CDR3 is 17 amino acids long. The germline V gene encodes CDR1 MDHEN and CDR2 SYDVKM. V was clipped by 3 bases and J by 9 bases; unmatched bases: 17. CDR3 protein: CASSFGLGGQGNQRQYF. For the CDR3, the DNA is TGTGCCAGCAGTTTTGGTCTCGGGGGACAGGGGAACCAGAGGCAGTACTTC. The full variable domain, in which reference TRBV28 and TRBJ2-7 provide the parts outside the CDR3, is DVKVTQSSRYLVKRTGEKVFLECVQDMDHENMFWYRQDPGLGLRLIYFSYDVKMKEKGDIPEGYSVSREKKERFSLILESASTNQTSMYLCASSFGLGGQGNQRQYFGPGTRLTVT.

In regard to this clonotype: This clone may be a read error of a much larger clone one base away. The CDR3 region has the DNA TGTGCCTGCAGCTTATTGGGGGGGACCCACGAGCAGTACTTC. It translates to CACSLLGGTHEQYF. The chain employs TRBV7-9 and TRBJ2-7; 7 bases are shared with TRBD2. CDR1 SEHNR and CDR2 FQNEAQ come from the germline V gene (reference sequence). The CDR3 totals 14 residues.

This clonotype was observed many times. The chain employs TRBV20-1 and TRBJ2-7; 8 bases align to TRBD2. The V and J ends lost 7 bases and 1 base, in that order; junction bases with no gene match: 3. This CDR3 comprises 12 residues. Germline CDR1 reads DFQATT; CDR2 reads SNEGSKA (reference sequence). The CDR3 reads CSGASGSYEQYF. The DNA for the CDR3 is TGCAGTGGGGCTAGCGGGTCCTACGAGCAGTACTTC.

This clonotype has at least ten counts. This rearrangement joins TRBV7-2 to TRBJ2-1, with 9 bases fitting TRBD2. This CDR3 comprises 16 residues. The V segment lost 6 bases and the J segment 2 bases; nucleotides outside the gene matches: 8. The germline gives CDR1 SGHTA, CDR2 FQGNSA. CDR3 amino acids: CASSLIAGAPYNEQFF. The CDR3 bases are TGTGCCAGCAGTCTTATAGCGGGAGCTCCCTACAATGAGCAGTTCTTC.

The genes are TRBV7-2 and TRBJ2-4; perhaps TRBD2 as D (5 bases). Trimming removed 4 bases at V and 6 bases at J, with 19 bases between. The germline V gene has CDR1 SGHTA and CDR2 FQGNSA. CDR3 length: 16 amino acids. CDR3 region: CASSSLGSQAGNIQYF. The CDR3, as DNA: TGTGCCAGCAGCTCGCTGGGGAGCCAGGCTGGAAACATTCAGTACTTC. The whole variable domain, remainder taken from reference TRBV7-2 and TRBJ2-4, is GAGVSQSPSNKVTEKGKDVELRCDPISGHTALYWYRQSLGQGLEFLIYFQGNSAPDKSGLPSDRFSAERTGGSVSTLTIQRTQQEDSAVYLCASSSLGSQAGNIQYFGAGTRLSVL.

By share, this clonotype counts as medium-sized (0.01 to 0.1%). The chain combines TRBV10-3 with TRBJ2-5; TRBD1 matches 10 bases. CDR3 length: 13 amino acids. Germline V lookup: CDR1 ENHRY, CDR2 SYGVKD. The V gene end was trimmed by 11 bases and the J gene end by 2 bases; junction bases not matched to a gene: 5. Here the CDR3 reads CASGTGVQETQYF. The CDR3 nucleotides are TGTGCCTCCGGGACAGGGGTACAAGAGACCCAGTACTTC.

In its sample, this clonotype was seen a few times. V and J are TRBV6-5 and TRBJ2-3, with D perhaps matching TRBD1 (5 bases). Trimming took off 0 bases at V and 0 bases at J, with 13 bases between the two ends. CDR1 and CDR2 (germline): MNHEY, SVGAGI. CDR3 length: 17 residues. CDR3 sequence: CASSYSRTRSSTDTQYF. The CDR3 nucleotides read TGTGCCAGCAGTTACTCGAGGACACGATCTAGCACAGATACGCAGTATTTT.

This clonotype has ten or more counts. This chain joins TRBV7-3 and TRBJ2-3; TRBD2 aligns across 10 bases. Losses at the gene ends were 5 bases for V and 4 bases for J; bases not matched to a gene: 9. Germline V gene data show CDR1 as SGHTA and CDR2 as FQGTGA. CDR3 length: 16 residues. The CDR3 loop reads CASSPSASGSADTQYF. The DNA for the CDR3 is TGTGCCAGCAGCCCCTCGGCTAGCGGGAGTGCAGATACGCAGTATTTT.

This clonotype came up many times. The J gene is TRBJ2-1, the V gene TRBV7-7; 9 positions agree with TRBD2. The V segment lost 5 bases and the J segment 7 bases; nucleotides outside the gene matches: 9. Germline V gives CDR1 SSHAT, CDR2 FNYEAQ (reference sequence). This CDR3 is 15 amino acids long. The CDR3 nucleotides are TGTGCCAGCAGCCCGGGACTAGCACGGAGGAATGAGCAGTTCTTC. This codes for CASSPGLARRNEQFF.

At least ten counts were recorded for this clonotype. The V and J genes are TRBV10-2 and TRBJ2-3, with no clear D. V was pared by 8 bases and J by 5 bases, with 5 bases between. Germline V gene sequence: CDR1 WSHSY, CDR2 SAAADI. The CDR3 contains 10 residues. The CDR3 DNA sequence: TGCGCCAGCGTGGGAGATACGCAGTATTTT. Translation gives CASVGDTQYF.

There are many counts of this clonotype. This chain uses TRBV23-1 with TRBJ2-1; 8 bases fit TRBD2. TRBV23-1 is identified as an open reading frame with a role that is uncertain. With 3 bases clipped from V and 5 bases from J, the junction kept 12 bases outside the gene matches. The CDR3 has 17 residues. The CDR3 nucleotides read TGCGCCAGCAGTCAGACTACCGGGACTAGGTTCCACAATGAGCAGTTCTTC. Protein sequence: CASSQTTGTRFHNEQFF.

V gene TRBV18 combines with J gene TRBJ2-3, with D uncertain. Germline CDR1 reads KGHSH; CDR2 reads LQKENI. The CDR3 is made up of 14 amino acids. The V end was cut by 3 bases, the J end by 2 bases, with 9 bases between. CDR3 sequence (DNA): TGTGCCAGCTCACCGCGGCAGACCACAGATACGCAGTATTTT. It translates to CASSPRQTTDTQYF.

This clonotype was recorded a few times. The rearrangement joins TRBV5-6 to TRBJ2-3, with 7 bases identical to TRBD2. In germline, CDR1 is SGHDT, CDR2 YYEEEE. This CDR3 comprises 15 residues. The V gene end was trimmed by 0 bases and the J gene end by 1 base; junction bases not matched to a gene: 2. This CDR3 reads CASSLVLAGTDTQYF. CDR3 DNA: TGTGCCAGCAGCTTGGTGCTAGCGGGCACAGATACGCAGTATTTT.

This clonotype was counted at least ten times. This chain connects TRBV19 to TRBJ1-5; 8 nucleotides agree with TRBD1. The CDR3 runs 15 residues. V was pared by 5 bases and J by 4 bases, with 7 bases of the junction left unmatched. Germline CDR1 is LNHDA and CDR2 is SQIVND (reference sequence). DNA of the CDR3: TGTGCCAGTAGTCGGCAGGGGGCCTTAAATCAGCCCCAGCATTTT. As protein: CASSRQGALNQPQHF.

This clonotype has at least ten counts. The genes are TRBV5-1 and TRBJ2-5; no clear D gene. There are 16 residues in the CDR3. V lost 0 bases to trimming and J lost 1 base, with 13 bases between them. Germline-derived CDR1 and CDR2 are SGHRS and YFSETQ. CDR3 bases: TGCGCCAGCAGCTTGGGCGCCCGGGCGGTCCAAGAGACCCAGTACTTC. As protein: CASSLGARAVQETQYF.

This clonotype was detected ten times or more. This chain links TRBV28 with TRBJ2-4; 7 bases agree with TRBD1. The length of the CDR3 is 13 residues. V gave up 5 bases and J gave up 5 bases; unmatched junction bases: 3. Germline-derived CDR1 and CDR2 are MDHEN and SYDVKM. The CDR3 region has the DNA TGTGCCAGCAGTCCCGGGACAGAAAACATTCAGTACTTC. This sequence encodes CASSPGTENIQYF.